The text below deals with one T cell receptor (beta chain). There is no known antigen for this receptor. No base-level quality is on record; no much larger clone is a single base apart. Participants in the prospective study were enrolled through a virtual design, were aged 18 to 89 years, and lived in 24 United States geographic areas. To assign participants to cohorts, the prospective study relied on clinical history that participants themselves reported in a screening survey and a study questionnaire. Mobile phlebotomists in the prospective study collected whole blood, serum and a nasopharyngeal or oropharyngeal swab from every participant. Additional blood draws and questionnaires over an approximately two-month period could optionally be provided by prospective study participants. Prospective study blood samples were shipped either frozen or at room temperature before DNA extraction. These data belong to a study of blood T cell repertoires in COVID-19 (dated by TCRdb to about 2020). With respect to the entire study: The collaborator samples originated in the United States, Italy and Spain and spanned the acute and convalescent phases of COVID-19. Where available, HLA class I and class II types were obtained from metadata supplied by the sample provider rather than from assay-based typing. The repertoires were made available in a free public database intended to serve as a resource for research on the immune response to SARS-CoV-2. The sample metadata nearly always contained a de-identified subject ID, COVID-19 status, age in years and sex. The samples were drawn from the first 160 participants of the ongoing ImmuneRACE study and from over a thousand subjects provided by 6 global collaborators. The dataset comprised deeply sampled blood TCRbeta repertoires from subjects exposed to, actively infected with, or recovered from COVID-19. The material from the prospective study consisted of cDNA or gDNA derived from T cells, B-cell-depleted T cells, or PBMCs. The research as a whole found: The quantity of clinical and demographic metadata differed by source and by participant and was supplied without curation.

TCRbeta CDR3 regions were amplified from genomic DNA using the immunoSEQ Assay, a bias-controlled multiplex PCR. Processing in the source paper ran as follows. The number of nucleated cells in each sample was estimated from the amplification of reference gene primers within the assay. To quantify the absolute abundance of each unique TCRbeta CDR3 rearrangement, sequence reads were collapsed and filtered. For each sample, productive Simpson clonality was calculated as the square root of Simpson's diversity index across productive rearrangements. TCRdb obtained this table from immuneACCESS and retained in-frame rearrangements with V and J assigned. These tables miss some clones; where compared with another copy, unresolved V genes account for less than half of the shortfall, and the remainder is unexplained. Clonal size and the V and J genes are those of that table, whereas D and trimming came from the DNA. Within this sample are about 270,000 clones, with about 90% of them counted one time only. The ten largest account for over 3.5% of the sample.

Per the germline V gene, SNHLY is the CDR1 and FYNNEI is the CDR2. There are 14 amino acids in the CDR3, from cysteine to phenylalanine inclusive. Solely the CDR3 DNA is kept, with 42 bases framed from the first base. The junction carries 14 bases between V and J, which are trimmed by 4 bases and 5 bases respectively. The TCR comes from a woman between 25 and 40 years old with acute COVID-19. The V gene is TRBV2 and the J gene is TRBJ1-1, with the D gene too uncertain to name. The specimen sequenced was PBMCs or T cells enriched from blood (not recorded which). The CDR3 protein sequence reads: CASSALGVGTEAFF. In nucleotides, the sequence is TGTGCCAGCAGTGCTCTCGGGGTGGGGACTGAAGCTTTCTTT. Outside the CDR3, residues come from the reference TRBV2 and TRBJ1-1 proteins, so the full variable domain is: EPEVTQTPSHQVTQMGQEVILRCVPISNHLYFYWYRQILGQKVEFLVSFYNNEISEKSEIFDDQFSVERPDGSNFTLKIRSTKLEDSAMYFCASSALGVGTEAFFGQGTRLTVV.